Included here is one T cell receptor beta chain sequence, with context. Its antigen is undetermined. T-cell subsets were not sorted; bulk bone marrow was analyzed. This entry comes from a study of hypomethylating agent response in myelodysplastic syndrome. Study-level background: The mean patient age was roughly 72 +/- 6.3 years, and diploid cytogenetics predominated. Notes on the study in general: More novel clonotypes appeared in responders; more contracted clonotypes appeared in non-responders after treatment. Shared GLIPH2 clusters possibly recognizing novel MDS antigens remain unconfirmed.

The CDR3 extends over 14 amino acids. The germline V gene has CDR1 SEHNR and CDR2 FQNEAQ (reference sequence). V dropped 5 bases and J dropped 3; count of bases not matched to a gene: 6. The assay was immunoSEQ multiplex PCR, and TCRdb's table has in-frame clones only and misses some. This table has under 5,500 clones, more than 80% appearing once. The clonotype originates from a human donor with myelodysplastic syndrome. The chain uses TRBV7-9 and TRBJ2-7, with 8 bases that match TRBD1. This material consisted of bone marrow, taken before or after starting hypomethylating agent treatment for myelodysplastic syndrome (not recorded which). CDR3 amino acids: CASSLTGVRYEQYF. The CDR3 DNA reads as TGTGCCAGCAGCCTGACAGGGGTTCGCTACGAGCAGTACTTC.